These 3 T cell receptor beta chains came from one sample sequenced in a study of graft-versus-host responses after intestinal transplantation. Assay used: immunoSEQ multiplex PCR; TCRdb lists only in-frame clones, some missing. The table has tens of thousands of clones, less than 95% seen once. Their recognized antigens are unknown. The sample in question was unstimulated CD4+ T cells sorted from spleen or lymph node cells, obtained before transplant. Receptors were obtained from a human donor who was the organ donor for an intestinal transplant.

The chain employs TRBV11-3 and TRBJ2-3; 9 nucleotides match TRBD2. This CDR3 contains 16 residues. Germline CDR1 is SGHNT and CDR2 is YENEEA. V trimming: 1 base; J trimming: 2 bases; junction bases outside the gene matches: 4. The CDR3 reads CASSLGLAGITDTQYF. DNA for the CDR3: TGTGCCAGCAGCTTAGGCCTAGCGGGGATCACAGATACGCAGTATTTT.

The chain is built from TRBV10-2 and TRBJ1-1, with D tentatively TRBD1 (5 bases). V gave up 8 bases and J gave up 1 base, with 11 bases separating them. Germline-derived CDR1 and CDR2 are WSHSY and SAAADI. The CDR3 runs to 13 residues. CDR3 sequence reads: CASRSTGNTEAFF. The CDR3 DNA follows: TGCGCCAGCCGTTCCACAGGGAACACTGAAGCTTTCTTT.

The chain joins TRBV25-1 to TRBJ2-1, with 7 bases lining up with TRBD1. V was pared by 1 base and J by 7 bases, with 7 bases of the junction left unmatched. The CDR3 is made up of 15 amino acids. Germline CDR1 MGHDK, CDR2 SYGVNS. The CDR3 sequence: CASSESKGAGNEQFF. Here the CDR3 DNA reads TGTGCCAGCAGTGAATCAAAGGGGGCGGGTAATGAGCAGTTCTTC.